The 24 T cell receptor beta chains below come from one sample, sequenced in a study of cytomegalovirus exposure and HLA in healthy donors. 60 Vbeta and 13 Jbeta primers were used in PCR. Sequencing used immunoSEQ multiplex PCR; TCRdb keeps in-frame clones, though not all of them. Of about 130,000 clones detected, about 80% appear once; the ten largest clones hold 4%. The source material was PBMCs. The receptors originated from a middle-aged woman in good health and CMV-seronegative.

The chain is built from TRBV5-4 and TRBJ2-5; TRBD2 aligns across 16 bases. Germline trimming cut 4 bases from V and 3 bases from J; bases unmatched to any gene: 6. In germline, CDR1 is SGHNT, CDR2 YYREEE (reference sequence). This CDR3 contains 17 residues. The CDR3 DNA reads as TGTGCCAGCAGCCCGGGACTAGCGGGGGGGCCGGAAGAGACCCAGTACTTC. This encodes CASSPGLAGGPEETQYF.

This clone has a handful of counts. This rearrangement joins TRBV28 to TRBJ1-2; D remains ambiguous. The CDR3 runs to 13 residues. Germline values: CDR1 MDHEN, CDR2 SYDVKM. V dropped 3 bases and J dropped 4 bases, with 9 bases sitting between them. CDR3 protein: CASSLGGIYGYTF. Written as DNA, the CDR3 is TGTGCCAGCAGTTTGGGAGGGATCTATGGCTACACCTTC.

This rearrangement joins TRBV18 to TRBJ2-5; D might be TRBD2 (5 bases). V was clipped by 6 bases and J by 5 bases, with 16 bases between them. This CDR3 has 14 amino acids. The V gene's germline CDR1 is KGHSH and CDR2 LQKENI. The CDR3 region has the DNA TGTGCCAGCTCCCCGCAAGAGGGCCGGGAGACCCAGTACTTC. Its translation is CASSPQEGRETQYF.

The genes are TRBV21-1 and TRBJ2-5; the DNA was not used to check the table's D call, TRBD2. TRBV21-1 is a recognized pseudogene. The CDR3 has 18 amino acids. The CDR3 nucleotides are TGTGCCAGCAGCCCTAATAATAGAGTAGCGGGGGGGAAAGAGACCCAGTACTTC. It yields the protein CASSPNNRVAGGKETQYF.

A few counts support this clone. A far larger clone is just one base off, so this is likely a read error. Additional DNA sequences in this sample encode the identical CDR3. V is TRBV7-8 and J is TRBJ1-5; tentative D call: TRBD1 (6 bases). Germline CDR1 SGHVS, CDR2 FQNEAQ. The CDR3 covers 16 residues. DNA for the CDR3: TGTGCCAGCAGCTTAACGGGGGGCGCGCGCAATCAGCCCCAACATTTT. Protein: CASSLTGGARNQPQHF.

The chain recombines TRBV7-2 with TRBJ2-2; D possibly corresponds to TRBD2 (5 bases). CDR1 and CDR2 (germline): SGHTA, FQGNSA. This CDR3 contains 12 residues. V lost 3 bases, J lost 8 bases, and 7 bases lay in between. CDR3: CASSFSVGELFF. CDR3 coding DNA: TGTGCCAGCAGCTTTAGCGTGGGGGAGCTGTTTTTT. Together with reference TRBV7-2 and TRBJ2-2, the CDR3 gives the full variable domain: GAGVSQSPSNKVTEKGKDVELRCDPISGHTALYWYRQSLGQGLEFLIYFQGNSAPDKSGLPSDRFSAERTGGSVSTLTIQRTQQEDSAVYLCASSFSVGELFFGEGSRLTVL.

The rearrangement links TRBV19 to TRBJ2-3; 14 positions match TRBD2. J gave up 6 bases and V 8 bases, and 7 bases lay outside the gene matches. CDR1 is LNHDA, CDR2 SQIVND, per germline (reference sequence). The CDR3 totals 15 residues. The CDR3 reads CASGGLAGVGDTQYF. CDR3 DNA: TGTGCCAGTGGGGGACTAGCGGGAGTGGGGGATACGCAGTATTTT.

This clone was found once. The rearrangement joins TRBV6-5 to TRBJ2-5; 7 positions agree with TRBD2. Germline V gene data show CDR1 as MNHEY and CDR2 as SVGAGI. J was trimmed by 4 bases and V by 7 bases; bases with no gene match: 12. This CDR3 contains 15 residues. CDR3 residues: CASTRGVRGVETQYF. Written as DNA, the CDR3 is TGTGCCAGCACCCGGGGGGTACGGGGAGTAGAGACCCAGTACTTC.

The J gene is TRBJ2-1, the V gene TRBV29-1; TRBD1 might be the D (5 bases). Deletions cut 3 bases from V and 4 bases from J, with 10 bases between. Germline CDR1 reads SQVTM; CDR2 reads ANQGSEA. This CDR3 is built from 13 residues. The CDR3 region is CSVDAQGYNEQFF. The DNA of the CDR3 is TGCAGCGTTGACGCGCAGGGTTACAATGAGCAGTTCTTC.

The chain has TRBV4-1 and TRBJ2-7, with 7 positions matching TRBD1. V lost 4 bases and J lost 4; bases outside the gene matches: 13. The CDR3 runs 16 residues. Germline V lookup: CDR1 MGHRA, CDR2 YSYEKL. CDR3 loop: CASSPRDLTGNYEQYF. CDR3 nucleotide sequence: TGCGCCAGCAGCCCCCGAGACCTGACAGGGAATTACGAGCAGTACTTC.

This rearrangement joins TRBV7-6 to TRBJ1-1; D is possibly TRBD1 (5 bases). The germline gives CDR1 SGHVS, CDR2 FNYEAQ. V gave up 1 base and J gave up 6 bases, with 27 bases separating them. This CDR3 has 19 residues. The CDR3 protein is CASSLVVGRAPSDGSEAFF. DNA for the CDR3: TGTGCCAGCAGCTTAGTGGTGGGCAGGGCGCCTTCTGACGGGTCTGAAGCTTTCTTT.

The chain combines TRBV7-2 with TRBJ2-2; D perhaps matches TRBD1 (6 bases). The CDR3 contains 17 residues. Between the trimmed V and J ends, which lost 1 base and 2 bases, there was a span of 14 bases. Germline CDR1 and CDR2: SGHTA and FQGNSA. CDR3: CASSLEGGGFNTGELFF. CDR3 DNA sequence: TGTGCCAGCAGCTTAGAAGGTGGGGGCTTCAACACCGGGGAGCTGTTTTTT.

The chain carries TRBV5-1 and TRBJ2-2; 10 positions agree with TRBD1. Per germline, CDR1 SGHRS and CDR2 YFSETQ. CDR3 length: 16 residues. Trimming at V came to 4 bases and at J to 7 bases, leaving 10 bases not matched to a gene. The CDR3 bases are TGCGCCAGCAGCCCTTCGACAGGGGGCGTTAACGGGGAGCTGTTTTTT. This codes for CASSPSTGGVNGELFF. The full variable domain, completed using reference TRBV5-1 and TRBJ2-2, is KAGVTQTPRYLIKTRGQQVTLSCSPISGHRSVSWYQQTPGQGLQFLFEYFSETQRNKGNFPGRFSGRQFSNSRSEMNVSTLELGDSALYLCASSPSTGGVNGELFFGEGSRLTVL.

J is TRBJ2-2 and V is TRBV29-1, with TRBD1 as a possible D gene (5 bases). The CDR3 is made up of 12 amino acids. From germline, CDR1 is SQVTM and CDR2 ANQGSEA. Trimming cost V 6 bases and J 0 bases, with 5 bases left between them. The CDR3: CSVRANTGELFF. The CDR3 region has the DNA TGCAGCGTCAGGGCGAACACCGGGGAGCTGTTTTTT.

This chain uses TRBV4-3 with TRBJ1-6; 8 nucleotides align to TRBD1. Germline V gene lookup returns CDR1 LGHNA and CDR2 YSLEER. V lost 0 bases and J lost 4; bases outside the gene matches: 5. The CDR3 runs to 17 residues. This CDR3 reads CASSQDPDRGYNSPLHF. The CDR3 coding sequence is TGCGCCAGCAGCCAAGACCCCGACAGGGGTTATAATTCACCCCTCCACTTT.

This sequence joins TRBV4-1 and TRBJ1-1, with a tentative D call TRBD1 (6 bases). V lost 2 bases, J lost 0 bases, and 10 bases lay in between. Germline V lookup: CDR1 MGHRA, CDR2 YSYEKL. The CDR3 totals 15 residues. This CDR3 reads CASSQHNRVNTEAFF. CDR3 DNA sequence: TGCGCCAGCAGCCAACACAACAGGGTGAACACTGAAGCTTTCTTT.

The chain links TRBV7-2 to TRBJ2-7; TRBD2 aligns across 9 bases. With 5 bases clipped from V and 2 bases from J, the junction kept 4 bases outside the gene matches. Germline CDR1 SGHTA, CDR2 FQGNSA. This CDR3 comprises 14 residues. The CDR3 region is CASSPTSGPYEQYF. Written as DNA, the CDR3 is TGTGCCAGCAGCCCGACTAGCGGACCCTACGAGCAGTACTTC.

This chain connects TRBV4-2 to TRBJ1-4; D perhaps matches TRBD1 (6 bases). Trimming shortened V by 0 bases and J by 6 bases, and 20 bases separated the two germline ends. Germline V gene lookup returns CDR1 LGHNA and CDR2 YNFKEQ. The CDR3 loop spans 18 amino acids. CDR3 sequence reads: CASSQETGQTFQDEKLFF. The CDR3 coding sequence is TGTGCCAGCAGCCAAGAAACAGGGCAGACGTTTCAGGATGAAAAACTGTTTTTT.

The chain uses TRBV2 and TRBJ2-7; 7 bases fit TRBD1. The germline CDR1 and CDR2 sequences are SNHLY and FYNNEI. The CDR3 contains 14 residues. Germline trimming cut 5 bases from V and 1 base from J; bases unmatched to any gene: 5. DNA for the CDR3: TGTGCCAGCAGTATCACAGGGGTTTCCTACGAGCAGTACTTC. It specifies CASSITGVSYEQYF.

V and J are TRBV6-8 and TRBJ1-3; 9 bases map to TRBD1. The trim removed 2 bases at V and 3 bases at J, leaving 20 bases unmatched. Looked up from germline, CDR1 is MNHGY and CDR2 is SAAAGT. This CDR3 is built from 21 residues. The CDR3 DNA reads TGTGCCAGCAGTTACAAAAACCGCCCGGGACAGGGTATTCTCTGTGGAAACACCATATATTTT. It codes for CASSYKNRPGQGILCGNTIYF.

The chain has TRBV5-1 and TRBJ2-1; 12 bases map to TRBD2. The CDR3 runs 15 residues. Germline lookup yields CDR1 SGHRS and CDR2 YFSETQ. V dropped 0 bases and J dropped 15; count of bases not matched to a gene: 10. The CDR3 nucleotides read TGCGCCAGCAGCTTGGTAGCTAGCGGGAGGGCCGGTCGGTTCTTC. This translates into CASSLVASGRAGRFF.

The chain links TRBV5-1 to TRBJ1-1; D might be TRBD1 (5 bases). Germline V gene sequence: CDR1 SGHRS, CDR2 YFSETQ. This CDR3 has 13 residues. Trimming left V 5 bases short and J 3 bases short, with 11 bases between. CDR3: CASRSTEYTEAFF. For the CDR3, the DNA is TGCGCCAGCAGGTCGACAGAATACACTGAAGCTTTCTTT.

The chain carries TRBV19 and TRBJ1-5; D is undetermined. Looked up from germline, CDR1 is LNHDA and CDR2 is SQIVND (reference sequence). Trimming left V 5 bases short and J 7 bases short, with 12 bases between. This CDR3 is 13 amino acids long. The CDR3 nucleotides are TGTGCCAGTAGTCCTGACATTCGACAGCCCCAGCATTTT. It translates to CASSPDIRQPQHF.

V and J are TRBV5-4 and TRBJ2-3; 8 bases fit TRBD1. This CDR3 has 15 amino acids. V was pared by 4 bases and J by 2 bases, with 6 bases of the junction left unmatched. Per the germline V gene, CDR1 is SGHNT and CDR2 is YYREEE (reference sequence). As DNA, the CDR3 is TGTGCCAGCAGCGCGGACAGGGTCCACACAGATACGCAGTATTTT. Its protein product is CASSADRVHTDTQYF.